This entry lists 25 T cell receptor beta chains sequenced from one sample in a study of technical replicates of blood from a few donors. Data came from immunoSEQ multiplex PCR; TCRdb stores just in-frame clones and leaves some out. The repertoire holds approximately 76,000 clones, with around 90% as singletons. The sequencing sample was made of T cells isolated from PBMCs. The receptors were sampled from a human donor in good health.

In this sample, this clone turned up once. The chain joins TRBV6-5 to TRBJ1-2; D gene ambiguous. The germline V gene has CDR1 MNHEY and CDR2 SVGAGI. Trimming shortened V by 5 bases and J by 2 bases, and 9 bases separated the two germline ends. This CDR3 is built from 13 residues. The CDR3 protein is CASSHTSNYGYTF. Written as DNA, the CDR3 is TGTGCCAGCAGTCATACTTCAAACTATGGCTACACCTTC.

The V and J genes are TRBV15 and TRBJ2-7; tentatively, D is TRBD2 (5 bases). Germline V lookup: CDR1 LNHNV, CDR2 YYDKDF (reference sequence). This CDR3 is 14 amino acids long. The V end lost 5 bases, the J end lost 1 base, and 12 bases lay between the germline ends. The CDR3 is CATSLDLPSYEQYF. The DNA of the CDR3 is TGTGCCACCAGCCTGGACTTACCTTCCTACGAGCAGTACTTC.

This clone was counted once. The genes are TRBV7-9 and TRBJ2-7; 7 bases fit TRBD2. CDR3 length equals 13 residues. Germline-derived CDR1 and CDR2 are SEHNR and FQNEAQ (reference sequence). The V segment lost 6 bases and the J segment 1 base; nucleotides outside the gene matches: 3. The CDR3 reads CASSSGGSYEQYF. For the CDR3, the DNA is TGTGCCAGCAGTTCCGGGGGGTCCTACGAGCAGTACTTC.

This clone was counted a single time. V is TRBV6-1 and J is TRBJ1-5; tentatively, D is TRBD1 (6 bases). The CDR3 has 13 residues. Trimming stripped 3 bases from V and 7 bases from J, with 10 bases between. Germline assignment: CDR1 MNHNS and CDR2 SASEGT. The CDR3 reads CASSDEQGQPQHF. CDR3 DNA: TGTGCCAGCAGTGATGAACAGGGCCAGCCCCAGCATTTT.

V is TRBV5-1 and J is TRBJ1-4, with a possible D match to TRBD1 (6 bases). Germline-derived CDR1 and CDR2 are SGHRS and YFSETQ. V lost 2 bases and J 0 bases, leaving 11 bases between the germline ends. This CDR3 spans 16 amino acids. The CDR3 sequence: CASSLTGFATNEKLFF. CDR3 in DNA: TGCGCCAGCAGCTTAACAGGGTTTGCAACTAATGAAAAACTGTTTTTT.

The chain couples TRBV18 to TRBJ2-7; TRBD2 agrees at 7 bases. CDR3 size: 17 residues. Germline trimming cut 2 bases from V and 5 bases from J; bases unmatched to any gene: 15. CDR1 and CDR2 (germline): KGHSH, LQKENI. CDR3 coding DNA: TGTGCCAGCTCACCAGGGCCCCGGACTAGTTTGGTCCACGAGCAGTACTTC. Translated, it gives CASSPGPRTSLVHEQYF.

The chain couples TRBV7-9 to TRBJ2-1, with 10 bases lining up with TRBD2. The CDR3 has 16 residues. CDR1 and CDR2 (germline): SEHNR, FQNEAQ (reference sequence). The V and J ends lost 5 bases and 4 bases, in that order; junction bases with no gene match: 8. CDR3 residues: CASSSPSGSSYNEQFF. The CDR3 DNA follows: TGTGCCAGCAGCAGCCCTAGCGGGAGCTCGTACAATGAGCAGTTCTTC.

This chain links TRBV18 with TRBJ2-1, with 10 positions matching TRBD2. The CDR3 consists of 17 residues. Per the germline V gene, CDR1 is KGHSH and CDR2 is LQKENI. V was pared by 3 bases and J by 7 bases, with 12 bases of the junction left unmatched. The CDR3 region is CASSPNDASGSWNEQFF. The CDR3 region has the DNA TGTGCCAGCTCACCTAACGACGCTAGCGGGAGTTGGAATGAGCAGTTCTTC.

This chain uses TRBV7-9 with TRBJ2-7, with D perhaps TRBD1 (5 bases). The CDR3 length is 12 residues. Germline CDR1 is SEHNR and CDR2 is FQNEAQ (reference sequence). The V gene lost 2 bases and the J gene lost 7 bases, with 9 bases spanning the gap. DNA for the CDR3: TGTGCCAGCAGCTTAACAGGTGAGGAGCAGTACTTC. Amino acid sequence: CASSLTGEEQYF.

The gene calls are TRBV27 and TRBJ2-3, with D tentatively TRBD2 (6 bases). Trimming shortened V by 0 bases and J by 0 bases, and 10 bases separated the two germline ends. CDR3 length: 16 residues. Germline CDR1 reads MNHEY; CDR2 reads SMNVEV (reference sequence). This CDR3 is CASSLSRRGSTDTQYF. CDR3 DNA: TGTGCCAGCAGTTTATCGAGGAGGGGTAGCACAGATACGCAGTATTTT.

The rearrangement uses TRBV5-4 and TRBJ1-1; TRBD1 matches at 7 bases. This CDR3 contains 13 residues. Germline assignment: CDR1 SGHNT and CDR2 YYREEE (reference sequence). The ends lost 4 bases at V and 6 bases at J; junction bases unmatched: 6. In DNA, the CDR3 is TGTGCCAGCAGCCCACAGGGGAGCGCTGAAGCTTTCTTT. Translated, it gives CASSPQGSAEAFF.

This clone was recorded once. The chain carries TRBV7-3 and TRBJ2-6; D ambiguous. The CDR3 length is 15 residues. Germline V gene sequence: CDR1 SGHTA, CDR2 FQGTGA. With 2 bases removed from V and 2 bases from J, the gap between germline ends came to 7 bases. The CDR3 loop reads CASSLGGAGANVLTF. The CDR3 coding sequence is TGTGCCAGCAGCTTAGGTGGAGCTGGGGCCAACGTCCTGACTTTC.

The chain recombines TRBV2 with TRBJ2-2, with TRBD2 matching 8 bases. This CDR3 region has 14 residues. The J segment lost 6 bases and the V segment lost 5 bases, leaving 5 bases of the junction unmatched. The germline gives CDR1 SNHLY, CDR2 FYNNEI. As DNA, the CDR3 is TGTGCCAGCAGTATAGCGGGGCCACCCGGGGAGCTGTTTTTT. Its translation: CASSIAGPPGELFF. The variable domain in full, completed from reference TRBV2 and TRBJ2-2, reads EPEVTQTPSHQVTQMGQEVILRCVPISNHLYFYWYRQILGQKVEFLVSFYNNEISEKSEIFDDQFSVERPDGSNFTLKIRSTKLEDSAMYFCASSIAGPPGELFFGEGSRLTVL.

The chain has TRBV6-1 and TRBJ2-7; D possibly corresponds to TRBD1 (6 bases). The CDR3 spans 17 residues. Trimming left V 2 bases short and J 5 bases short, with 22 bases between. Germline V lookup: CDR1 MNHNS, CDR2 SASEGT. The CDR3 loop is CASSELFRDTNRHEQYF. CDR3 sequence (DNA): TGTGCCAGCAGTGAACTATTCAGGGACACAAACCGGCACGAGCAGTACTTC.

The genes are TRBV19 and TRBJ1-1; perhaps TRBD1 as D (6 bases). With 8 bases removed from V and 5 bases from J, the gap between germline ends came to 15 bases. The CDR3 length is 13 residues. Per germline, CDR1 LNHDA and CDR2 SQIVND (reference sequence). The CDR3, as DNA: TGTGCCAGTCAACAGGGCCTTGGGACTGAAGCTTTCTTT. It is translated as CASQQGLGTEAFF.

The chain has TRBV29-1 and TRBJ2-4, with D possibly TRBD2 on 7 matching bases. CDR1 SQVTM and CDR2 ANQGSEA come from the germline V gene. The ends were cut back, 6 bases at V and 6 bases at J, with 15 bases in the middle. The CDR3 sequence is 13 residues long. The CDR3 sequence is CSVTGRGGNIQYF. CDR3 bases: TGCAGCGTAACAGGGAGGGGGGGAAACATTCAGTACTTC.

This sequence joins TRBV2 and TRBJ2-2; D unclear. Trimming removed 6 bases at V and 0 bases at J, with 11 bases between. The CDR3 contains 15 residues. Germline loops: CDR1 SNHLY, CDR2 FYNNEI. Written as DNA, the CDR3 is TGTGCCAGCAGATTAATGACAACGAACACCGGGGAGCTGTTTTTT. Its protein is CASRLMTTNTGELFF.

This clone has just one count. The CDR3 reads CASSPGFDLLLANQETQYF. For the CDR3, the DNA is TGTGCCAGCTCACCAGGATTCGATTTGCTTCTAGCGAACCAAGAGACCCAGTACTTC. V and J are TRBV18 and TRBJ2-5, with a possible D match to TRBD2 (6 bases). Germline V gene sequence: CDR1 KGHSH, CDR2 LQKENI. This CDR3 spans 19 amino acids. V was trimmed by 2 bases and J by 0 bases, leaving 22 bases between them. The full variable domain, in which reference TRBV18 and TRBJ2-5 provide the parts outside the CDR3, is NAGVMQNPRHLVRRRGQEARLRCSPMKGHSHVYWYRQLPEEGLKFMVYLQKENIIDESGMPKERFSAEFPKEGPSILRIQQVVRGDSAAYFCASSPGFDLLLANQETQYFGPGTRLLVL.

This clone has more than one count but fewer than ten. The V and J genes are TRBV18 and TRBJ1-2; 9 positions match TRBD1. With V trimmed by 0 bases and J by 9 bases, 5 bases remained unmatched. The CDR3 totals 14 residues. In germline, CDR1 is KGHSH, CDR2 LQKENI. CDR3 DNA sequence: TGTGCCAGCTCACCACCTCCTGGGACAGGGAGCTACACCTTC. This translates into CASSPPPGTGSYTF. The full variable domain, in which reference TRBV18 and TRBJ1-2 provide the parts outside the CDR3, is NAGVMQNPRHLVRRRGQEARLRCSPMKGHSHVYWYRQLPEEGLKFMVYLQKENIIDESGMPKERFSAEFPKEGPSILRIQQVVRGDSAAYFCASSPPPGTGSYTFGSGTRLTVV.

In its sample, this clone was seen a few times. The chain recombines TRBV27 with TRBJ2-7, with 7 bases aligning to TRBD1. Germline V gives CDR1 MNHEY, CDR2 SMNVEV (reference sequence). The CDR3 covers 15 residues. V lost 6 bases and J lost 0; bases outside the gene matches: 8. The CDR3 is CASRPGQPGSYEQYF. The DNA for the CDR3 is TGTGCCAGCAGGCCGGGACAGCCCGGCTCCTACGAGCAGTACTTC.

The gene calls are TRBV30 and TRBJ1-6, with D maybe TRBD1 (5 bases). Trimming removed 5 bases at V and 0 bases at J, with 11 bases between. The CDR3 spans 15 residues. Germline assignment: CDR1 GTSNPN and CDR2 SVGIG (reference sequence). CDR3: CAWGATTSYNSPLHF. The CDR3 bases are TGTGCCTGGGGGGCTACTACCTCCTATAATTCACCCCTCCACTTT.

Here the CDR3 reads CASSWGQLPANYGYTF. The CDR3 nucleotides are TGTGCCAGCAGCTGGGGACAACTGCCAGCTAACTATGGCTACACCTTC. The chain recombines TRBV5-4 with TRBJ1-2; a possible D gene is TRBD1 (6 bases). V was clipped by 3 bases and J by 0 bases, with 15 bases between them. CDR1 and CDR2 (germline): SGHNT, YYREEE (reference sequence). CDR3 size: 16 residues.

The rearrangement joins TRBV5-3 to TRBJ2-7; maybe TRBD2 (5 bases). TRBV5-3 carries the ORF label, with uncertain function. The ends were cut back, 1 base at V and 3 bases at J, with 14 bases in the middle. There are 15 residues in the CDR3. CDR3 sequence (DNA): TGTGCCAGAAGCTTGATGGTGGCAGACTACTACGAGCAGTACTTC. As protein: CARSLMVADYYEQYF.

The chain has TRBV5-8 and TRBJ2-3; 9 bases fit TRBD1. Germline values: CDR1 SGHTS, CDR2 YDEGEE. This CDR3 is built from 16 residues. The trim removed 3 bases at V and 3 bases at J, leaving 8 bases unmatched. CDR3 DNA sequence: TGTGCCAGCAGCTGGGACAGGGTCGGGAGGACAGATACGCAGTATTTT. This encodes CASSWDRVGRTDTQYF. Full variable domain (rest looked up from reference TRBV5-8 and TRBJ2-3): EAGVTQSPTHLIKTRGQQATLRCSPISGHTSVYWYQQALGLGLQFLLWYDEGEERNRGNFPPRFSGRQFPNYSSELNVNALELEDSALYLCASSWDRVGRTDTQYFGPGTRLTVL.

This sequence joins TRBV6-5 and TRBJ1-1; D gene uncertain. Germline V CDR1 and CDR2: MNHEY, SVGAGI. CDR3 length: 13 amino acids. V was shortened by 11 bases and J by 0 bases, with 13 bases between the two germline ends. The CDR3 region is CASEGALNTEAFF. CDR3 DNA sequence: TGTGCCTCCGAGGGAGCTCTGAACACTGAAGCTTTCTTT.